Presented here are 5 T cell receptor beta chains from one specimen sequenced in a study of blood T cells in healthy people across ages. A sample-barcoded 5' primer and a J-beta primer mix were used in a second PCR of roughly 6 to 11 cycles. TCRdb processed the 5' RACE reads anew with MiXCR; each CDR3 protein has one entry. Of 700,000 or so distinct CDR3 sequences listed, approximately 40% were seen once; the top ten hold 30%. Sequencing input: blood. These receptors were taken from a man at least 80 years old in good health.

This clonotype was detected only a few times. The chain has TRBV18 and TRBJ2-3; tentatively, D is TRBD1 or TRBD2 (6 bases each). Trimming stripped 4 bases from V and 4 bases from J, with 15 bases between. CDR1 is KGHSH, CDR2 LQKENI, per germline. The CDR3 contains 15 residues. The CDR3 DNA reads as TGTGCCAGCTCACTGCGGAGGGGGTCCCCAGATACGCAGTATTTT. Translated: CASSLRRGSPDTQYF.

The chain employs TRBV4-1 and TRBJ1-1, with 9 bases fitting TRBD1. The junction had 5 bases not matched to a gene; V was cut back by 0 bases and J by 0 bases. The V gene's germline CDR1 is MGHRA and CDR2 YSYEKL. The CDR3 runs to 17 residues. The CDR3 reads CASSQEGTGRMNTEAFF. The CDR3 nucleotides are TGCGCCAGCAGCCAAGAGGGGACAGGGAGGATGAACACTGAAGCTTTCTTT.

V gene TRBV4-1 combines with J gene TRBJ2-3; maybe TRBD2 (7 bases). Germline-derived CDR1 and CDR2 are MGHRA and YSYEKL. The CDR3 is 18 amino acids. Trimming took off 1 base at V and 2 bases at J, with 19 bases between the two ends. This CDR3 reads CASSQATGRAGITDTQYF. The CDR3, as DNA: TGCGCCAGCAGCCAAGCTACAGGGAGGGCCGGTATCACAGATACGCAGTATTTT.

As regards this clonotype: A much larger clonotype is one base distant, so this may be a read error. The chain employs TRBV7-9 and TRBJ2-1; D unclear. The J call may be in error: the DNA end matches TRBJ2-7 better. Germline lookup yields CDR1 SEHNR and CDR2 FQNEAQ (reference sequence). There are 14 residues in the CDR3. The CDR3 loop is CASSLAKGYNEQYF. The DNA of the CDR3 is TGTGCCAGCAGCTTAGCAAAAGGATACAATGAGCAGTACTTC.

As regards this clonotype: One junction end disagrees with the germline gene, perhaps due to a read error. The CDR3 region has the DNA TGTACCAGCAGCTTTGCAAGGGGCTCCGACCAAGAGACCCAGTACTTC. Its protein is CTSSFARGSDQETQYF. The chain recombines TRBV7-9 with TRBJ2-5, with a possible D match to TRBD1 (5 bases). CDR3 size: 16 residues. The V gene's germline CDR1 is SEHNR and CDR2 FQNEAQ (reference sequence).